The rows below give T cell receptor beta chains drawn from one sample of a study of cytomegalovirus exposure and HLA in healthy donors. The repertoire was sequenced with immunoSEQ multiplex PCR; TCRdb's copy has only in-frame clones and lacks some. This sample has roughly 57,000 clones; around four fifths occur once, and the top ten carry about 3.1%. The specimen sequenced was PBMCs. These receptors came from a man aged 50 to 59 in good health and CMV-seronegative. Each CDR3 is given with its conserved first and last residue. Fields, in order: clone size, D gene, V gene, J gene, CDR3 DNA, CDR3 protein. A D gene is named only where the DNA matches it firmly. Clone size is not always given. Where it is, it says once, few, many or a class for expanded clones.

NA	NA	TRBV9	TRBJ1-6	TGTGCCAGCAGCTCTTGGACAGAACTTAATTCACCCCTCCACTTT	CASSSWTELNSPLHF
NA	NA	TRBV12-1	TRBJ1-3	TGTGCCAGCAGCTTTTTCTTCGGGGTTTGGGACAGCGGAAACACCATATATTTT	CASSFFFGVWDSGNTIYF
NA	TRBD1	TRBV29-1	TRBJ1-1	TGCAGCGTTCTCAGGGGGTCGGACACTGAAGCTTTCTTT	CSVLRGSDTEAFF
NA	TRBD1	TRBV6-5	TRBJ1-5	TGTGCCAGCAGTAAGGACAGGGAGAACAATCAGCCCCAGCATTTT	CASSKDRENNQPQHF
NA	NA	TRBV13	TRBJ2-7	TGTGCCAGCAGCTTAAGTGGACAGAGATCCCCCTACGAGCAGTACTTC	CASSLSGQRSPYEQYF
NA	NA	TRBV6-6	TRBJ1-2	TGTGCCAGCAGTTACTCAGGGGTAGGGGGGGCCGACTACACCTTC	CASSYSGVGGADYTF
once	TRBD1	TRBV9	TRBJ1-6	TGTGCCAGCAGCGCCGCAATGGGACAGGTTAATTCACCCCTCCACTTT	CASSAAMGQVNSPLHF
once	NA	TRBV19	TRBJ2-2	TGTGCCAGTAGTCCCACATTCGCGAACACCGGGGAGCTGTTTTTT	CASSPTFANTGELFF
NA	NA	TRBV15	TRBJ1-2	TGTGCCACCAGCAGAGAAGCGGCCTGGGGCTACACCTTC	CATSREAAWGYTF
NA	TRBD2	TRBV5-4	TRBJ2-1	TGTGCCAGCAGCTTGCCGTCGGGCGGGGGGGCCTACTACAATGAGCAGTTCTTC	CASSLPSGGGAYYNEQFF
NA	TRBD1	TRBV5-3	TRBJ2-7	TGTGCCAGAAGCTTGGGGGACAGAACATACGAGCAGTACTTC	CARSLGDRTYEQYF
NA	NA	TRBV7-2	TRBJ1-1	TGTGCCAGCAGCCCAGGTCGGGGGAGCACTGAAGCTTTCTTT	CASSPGRGSTEAFF
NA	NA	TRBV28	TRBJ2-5	TGTGCCAGCAGTCGTCAGGGTAAAGGGGAAGAGACCCAGTACTTC	CASSRQGKGEETQYF
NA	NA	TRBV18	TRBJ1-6	TGTGCCAGCTCACCACCGAGCTCCTATAATTCACCCCTCCACTTT	CASSPPSSYNSPLHF
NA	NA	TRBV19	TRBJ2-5	TGTGCCAGTAGTATAGACTCTAGTAAGGAGACCCAGTACTTC	CASSIDSSKETQYF
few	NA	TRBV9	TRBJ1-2	TGTGCCAGCAGCGTAGGAGGACAGACTAACTATGGCTACACCTTC	CASSVGGQTNYGYTF
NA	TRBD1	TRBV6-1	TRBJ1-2	TGTGCCAGCAGAGCAACGGACAGGGGAAACTATGGCTACACCTTC	CASRATDRGNYGYTF
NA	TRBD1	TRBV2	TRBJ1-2	TGTGCCAGCCCCGGACAGGGTCCTAACTATGGCTACACCTTC	CASPGQGPNYGYTF
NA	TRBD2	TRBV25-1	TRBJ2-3	TGTGCCAGCAGTCAATTAGCGGGGGGCACAGATACGCAGTATTTT	CASSQLAGGTDTQYF
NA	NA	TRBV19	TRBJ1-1	TGTGCCAGTAAGAAACAGGGTGAAGGGGCTGAAGCTTTCTTT	CASKKQGEGAEAFF
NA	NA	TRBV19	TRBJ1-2	TGTGCCACTTCCGCATACAGGGATCGGGGCTACACCTTC	CATSAYRDRGYTF
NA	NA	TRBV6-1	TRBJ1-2	TGTGCCAGCAGTGTGACGGGTGGCTACACCTTC	CASSVTGGYTF
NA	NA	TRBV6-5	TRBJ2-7	TGTGCCAGCAGCGACGTACAGGGACCCGAGCAGTACTTC	CASSDVQGPEQYF
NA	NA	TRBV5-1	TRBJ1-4	TGCGCCAGCAGCTTCGGCGACAGAACTAATGAAAAACTGTTTTTT	CASSFGDRTNEKLFF
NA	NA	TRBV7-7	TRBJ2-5	TGTGCCAGCAGCAGGGCGCGGGATGAGACCCAGTACTTC	CASSRARDETQYF
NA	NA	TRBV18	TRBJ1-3	TGTGCCAGCTCACCTGGAGAGGCGGCTGGAAACACCATATATTTT	CASSPGEAAGNTIYF
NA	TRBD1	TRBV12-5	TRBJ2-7	TGTGCTAGTGGTTTACCCCGGGACAGACTGTTCTACGAGCAGTACTTC	CASGLPRDRLFYEQYF
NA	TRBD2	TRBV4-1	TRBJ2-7	TGCGCCAGCAGCCTTGGGAGCGGGGACGAGCAGTACTTC	CASSLGSGDEQYF
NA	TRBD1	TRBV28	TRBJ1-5	TGTGCCAGCAGTACCCCCGGGACAGGGGGCTATAAGGGCAATCAGCCCCAGCATTTT	CASSTPGTGGYKGNQPQHF
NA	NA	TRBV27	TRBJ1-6	TGTGCCAGCAGTCCCCGGACAGTCTATAATTCACCCCTCCACTTT	CASSPRTVYNSPLHF
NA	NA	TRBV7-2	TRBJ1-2	TGTGCCAGCAGCTTAGCGCGGGTTAACTATGGCTACACCTTC	CASSLARVNYGYTF
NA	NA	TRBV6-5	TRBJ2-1	TGTGCCAGCAGACAGGGACCCCGGGCGGAGCAGTTCTTC	CASRQGPRAEQFF
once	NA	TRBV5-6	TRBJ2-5	TGTGCCAGCAGCTTCGGACAGAGCCAAGAGACCCAGTACTTC	CASSFGQSQETQYF
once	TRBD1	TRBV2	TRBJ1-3	TGTGCCAGCAACTACAGGGGCTCTGGAAACACCATATATTTT	CASNYRGSGNTIYF
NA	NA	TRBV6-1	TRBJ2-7	TGTGCCAGCGGTGCTTCCTACGAGCAGTACTTC	CASGASYEQYF
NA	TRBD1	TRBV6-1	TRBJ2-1	TGTGCCAGCAGGGTCTCCGGACAGGGGGGTAATGAGCAGTTCTTC	CASRVSGQGGNEQFF
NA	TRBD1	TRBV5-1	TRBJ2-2	TGCGCCAGCAGCTTGCACAGGGGGGACACCGGGGAGCTGTTTTTT	CASSLHRGDTGELFF
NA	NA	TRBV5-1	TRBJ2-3	TGCGCCAGCAGCTACTTGAATAGGGGGGGGGTTTTAGATACGCAGTATTTT	CASSYLNRGGVLDTQYF
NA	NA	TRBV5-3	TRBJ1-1	TGTGCCAGAAGCTTGGGATTAGGAGCAATGAACACTGAAGCTTTCTTT	CARSLGLGAMNTEAFF
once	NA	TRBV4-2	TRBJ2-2	TGTGCCAGCAGCCAAGTGGGACTTAACGCCGGGGAGCTGTTTTTT	CASSQVGLNAGELFF
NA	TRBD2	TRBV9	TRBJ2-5	TGTGCCAGCAGCCTAGCGGGGGGGCTGGAGACCCAGTACTTC	CASSLAGGLETQYF
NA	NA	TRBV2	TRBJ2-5	TGTGCCAGCAGGGTAGACAGCACCCTAGGGGAGACCCAGTACTTC	CASRVDSTLGETQYF